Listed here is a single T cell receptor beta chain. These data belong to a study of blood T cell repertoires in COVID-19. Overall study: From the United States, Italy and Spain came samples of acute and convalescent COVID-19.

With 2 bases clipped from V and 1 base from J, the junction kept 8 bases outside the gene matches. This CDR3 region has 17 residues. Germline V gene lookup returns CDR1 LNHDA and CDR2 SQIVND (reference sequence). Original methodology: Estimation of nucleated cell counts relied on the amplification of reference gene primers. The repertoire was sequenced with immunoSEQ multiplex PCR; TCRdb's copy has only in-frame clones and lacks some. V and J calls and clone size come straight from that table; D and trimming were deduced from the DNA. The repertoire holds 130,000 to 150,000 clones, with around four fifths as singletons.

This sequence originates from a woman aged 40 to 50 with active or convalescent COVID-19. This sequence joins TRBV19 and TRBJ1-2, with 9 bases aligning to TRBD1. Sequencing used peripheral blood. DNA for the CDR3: TGTGCCAGTAGTATACCCCCGGACAGGGGAGTTAACTATGGCTACACCTTC. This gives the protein CASSIPPDRGVNYGYTF.